This record looks at one TCR beta chain sequence and its context. In the original workflow: The assay estimated nucleated cells by amplifying reference gene primers. Generated by immunoSEQ multiplex PCR, the TCRdb table keeps only in-frame clones and is missing some. Clonal size and the V and J genes are those of that table, whereas D and trimming came from the DNA. Of hundreds of thousands of clones detected, approximately 85% appear once; the ten largest clones hold 4.7%. The data stem from a study of blood T cell repertoires in COVID-19. Study as a whole: Acute-phase and convalescent COVID-19 samples originated in the United States, Italy and Spain. T cells, B-cell-depleted T cells, or PBMCs supplied cDNA or gDNA.

Trimming shortened V by 3 bases and J by 2 bases, and 13 bases separated the two germline ends. Per germline, CDR1 SEHNR and CDR2 FQNEAQ (reference sequence). The CDR3 loop spans 15 amino acids. Sample: peripheral blood. The chain couples TRBV7-9 to TRBJ1-1; D may be TRBD1 (5 bases). This TCR came from a woman between 65 and 79 years old with acute or convalescent COVID-19. CDR3 sequence reads: CASSFWLDRNTEAFF. The DNA of the CDR3 is TGTGCCAGCAGCTTTTGGCTAGACAGAAACACTGAAGCTTTCTTT.